This paragraph covers one T cell receptor (beta chain) sequence. Its antigen is still unknown. V was pared by 6 bases and J by 0 bases, with 20 bases between. The CDR3 extends over 17 amino acids. Germline-derived CDR1 and CDR2 are SEHNR and FQNEAQ (reference sequence). The sample is drawn from a study of CD8+ T cells in alopecia areata. General study points: Scalp clonality dropped significantly under tofacitinib, as did expanded CD8+ top-100 clones.

cDNA reverse transcribed from extracted RNA served as the sequencing template. Here immunoSEQ multiplex PCR was the method, and the copy in TCRdb shows in-frame clones only, minus some. The sample lists roughly 200,000 clones; about 55% were seen once. Treatment: oral pan-JAK inhibitor, 5-10 mg twice daily. V usage is TRBV7-9 and J usage is TRBJ1-2, with D possibly being TRBD1 (6 bases). The TCR originated in a human donor with alopecia areata. Sequencing used CD8+ T cells sorted from blood, obtained at week 24, from a patient treated with tofacitinib. This chain's CDR3 is CASRQGSTGPPNYGYTF. The CDR3 DNA is TGTGCCAGCAGGCAAGGATCTACAGGGCCCCCTAACTATGGCTACACCTTC.